This T cell receptor beta chain was obtained from a study of response to subunit inactivated influenza vaccine. TCRdb recomputed calls from the RT-PCR reads with MiXCR, one row per CDR3 protein. In the table there are some 550,000 distinct CDR3 sequences, under 25% of which are singletons. The length of the CDR3 is 16 residues. Germline V lookup: CDR1 SEHNR, CDR2 FQNEAQ (reference sequence). The V and J ends lost 1 base and 5 bases respectively, with 15 bases between them. This sample also appeared in a second study, on T cells expressing NK-cell markers. That work adds: UMIs were included in TCR beta cDNA generated by 5'RACE template switching. From sorted CD3+CD56+NKG2C+, CD3+CD56+NKG2C- and CD3+CD56-NKG2C+ T cells came the TCR beta repertoires. Seropositivity for HCMV was found in seven of the eight sequenced donors, with one seronegative. Several donors likewise had their CD3+CD56-NKG2C+ fraction led by these clonotypes.

This clonotype was sampled from a man in his forties or fifties who received an inactivated influenza vaccine. The specimen comprised CD4+ T cells sorted from PBMCs, sampled about 12 days after vaccination. The genes are TRBV7-9 and TRBJ1-5; maybe TRBD1 (5 bases). In nucleotides, the CDR3 is TGTGCCAGCAGCTTAGGGTGGGGCTCACAAGATCAGCCCCAGCATTTT. Its translation: CASSLGWGSQDQPQHF.